This entry features one T cell receptor beta chain sequence. What it binds is unknown. The method was immunoSEQ multiplex PCR; TCRdb's version includes in-frame clones alone and lacks a portion of them. Of around 60,000 clones in the sample, around 93% were seen once. The source of the sample is a study of OX40 agonist ivuxolimab in advanced cancers. Background on the study: Partial responses occurred in Three dose-escalation patients, one with hepatocellular carcinoma and two with cutaneous melanoma. Study results and limitations: Partial responders dosed at 0.1-3.0 mg/kg displayed clonal expansion ranking among the lowest. The authors did not determine the antigen specificity of the expanded peripheral T cells.

The cohort excluded patients with autoimmune disease history or systemic immunosuppression. This specimen was CD4+ or CD8+ T cells sorted from blood, taken in a trial of the OX40 agonist ivuxolimab. This clonotype was obtained from an adult with an advanced solid tumor such as melanoma, head and neck, liver or kidney cancer.

The CDR3 protein is CASSDPASYGVGEQYF. The CDR3, as DNA: TGTGCCAGCAGTGACCCCGCGTCCTACGGAGTCGGGGAGCAGTACTTC. The chain joins TRBV6-4 to TRBJ2-7; D unclear. V lost 2 bases, J lost 7 bases, and 21 bases lay in between. The CDR3 runs to 16 residues. Germline CDR1 reads MRHNA; CDR2 reads SNTAGT.